This TCR beta chain is from a study of blood T cell repertoires in COVID-19. Study background: COVID-19 samples collected from the United States, Italy and Spain covered acute and convalescent phases. Sources were T cells, B-cell-depleted T cells, or PBMCs; the material itself was cDNA or gDNA.

Per the original methods: Using reference gene primer amplification, nucleated cell counts were estimated. TCRdb's table, derived via immunoSEQ multiplex PCR, lists solely in-frame clones and lacks some. D and trimming come from the DNA, and the V and J calls and clone size come from that table. The repertoire has approximately 200,000 clones, roughly 80% of them found once; the top ten carry more than 2%. The sequenced material came from peripheral blood. The origin of this receptor is an older woman with acute or convalescent COVID-19.

CDR3 in amino acids: CASSPSTSGGAWELFF. In nucleotides, the CDR3 is TGCGCCAGCAGCCCCTCGACTAGCGGGGGGGCGTGGGAGCTGTTTTTT. The rearrangement links TRBV5-1 to TRBJ2-2; the match to TRBD2 covers 14 bases. V shed 4 bases, J shed 9 bases, and the junction held 8 bases outside the gene matches. Germline V CDR1 and CDR2: SGHRS, YFSETQ. CDR3 length: 16 amino acids.